This T cell receptor (beta chain) was retrieved from a study of blood T cell repertoires in COVID-19. Study information: Samples came from the United States, Italy and Spain, spanning acute and convalescent COVID-19. T cells, B-cell-depleted T cells, or PBMCs supplied cDNA or gDNA.

Assay: immunoSEQ multiplex PCR; the TCRdb copy retains only in-frame clones and omits some. Counted here are approximately 250,000 clones, around 86% occurring once; the ten biggest clones make up around 1.5%. Unmatched junction bases numbered 6, after V lost 8 bases and J lost 5 bases. CDR1 MDHEN and CDR2 SYDVKM come from the germline V gene. The CDR3 is 14 amino acids. The sequence was collected from a woman aged 55 to 70 who had recovered from COVID-19. Source material: peripheral blood. The rearrangement uses TRBV28 and TRBJ2-1; 10 nucleotides align to TRBD2. CDR3 loop: CASVAGGDHNEQFF. The DNA for the CDR3 is TGTGCCAGCGTAGCGGGGGGAGATCACAATGAGCAGTTCTTC.